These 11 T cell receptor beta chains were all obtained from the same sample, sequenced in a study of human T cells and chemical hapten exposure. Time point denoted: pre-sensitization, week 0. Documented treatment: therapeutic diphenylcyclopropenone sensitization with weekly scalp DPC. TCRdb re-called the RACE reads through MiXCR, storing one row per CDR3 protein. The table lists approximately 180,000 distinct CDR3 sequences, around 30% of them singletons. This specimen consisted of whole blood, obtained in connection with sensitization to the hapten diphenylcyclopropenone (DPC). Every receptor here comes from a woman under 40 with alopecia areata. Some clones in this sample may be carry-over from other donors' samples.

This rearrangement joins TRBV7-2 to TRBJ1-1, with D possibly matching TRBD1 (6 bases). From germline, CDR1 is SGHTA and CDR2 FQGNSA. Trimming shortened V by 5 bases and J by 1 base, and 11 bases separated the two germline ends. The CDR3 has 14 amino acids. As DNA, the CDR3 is TGTGCCAGCAGCCGCGGACAGTCGAACACTGAAGCTTTCTTT. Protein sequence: CASSRGQSNTEAFF. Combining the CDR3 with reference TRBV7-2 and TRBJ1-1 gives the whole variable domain GAGVSQSPSNKVTEKGKDVELRCDPISGHTALYWYRQSLGQGLEFLIYFQGNSAPDKSGLPSDRFSAERTGGSVSTLTIQRTQQEDSAVYLCASSRGQSNTEAFFGQGTRLTVV.

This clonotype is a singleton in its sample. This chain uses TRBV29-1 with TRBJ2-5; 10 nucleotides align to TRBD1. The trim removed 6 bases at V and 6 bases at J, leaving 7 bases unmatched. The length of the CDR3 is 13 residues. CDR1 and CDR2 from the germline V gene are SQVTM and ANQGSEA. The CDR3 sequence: CSVEGQGLKTQYF. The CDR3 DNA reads TGCAGCGTCGAGGGACAGGGGTTAAAGACCCAGTACTTC. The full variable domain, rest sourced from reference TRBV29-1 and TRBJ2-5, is SAVISQKPSRDICQRGTSLTIQCQVDSQVTMMFWYRQQPGQSLTLIATANQGSEATYESGFVIDKFPISRPNLTFSTLTVSNMSPEDSSIYLCSVEGQGLKTQYFGPGTRLLVL.

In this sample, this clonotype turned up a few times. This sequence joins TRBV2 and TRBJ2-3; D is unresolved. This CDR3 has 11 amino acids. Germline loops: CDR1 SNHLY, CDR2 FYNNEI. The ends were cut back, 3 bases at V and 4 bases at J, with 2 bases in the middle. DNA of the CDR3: TGTGCCAGCAGTGACGCAGATACGCAGTATTTT. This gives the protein CASSDADTQYF.

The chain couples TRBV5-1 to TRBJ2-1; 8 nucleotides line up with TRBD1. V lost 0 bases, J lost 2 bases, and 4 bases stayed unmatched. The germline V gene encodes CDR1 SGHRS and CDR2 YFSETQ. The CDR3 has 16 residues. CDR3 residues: CASSLGGTGPYNEQFF. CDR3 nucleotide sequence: TGCGCCAGCAGCTTGGGAGGGACAGGACCCTACAATGAGCAGTTCTTC.

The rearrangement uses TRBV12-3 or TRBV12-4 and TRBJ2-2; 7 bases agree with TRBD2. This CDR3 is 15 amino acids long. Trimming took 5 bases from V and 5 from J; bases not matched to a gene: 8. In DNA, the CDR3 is TGTGCCAGCAGTCCGGAGACTAGCTGGACCGGGGAGCTGTTTTTT. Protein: CASSPETSWTGELFF.

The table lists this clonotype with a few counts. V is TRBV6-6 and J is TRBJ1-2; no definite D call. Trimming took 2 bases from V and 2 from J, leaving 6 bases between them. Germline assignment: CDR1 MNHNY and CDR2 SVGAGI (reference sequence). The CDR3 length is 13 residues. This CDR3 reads CASSYRANYGYTF. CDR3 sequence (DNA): TGTGCCAGCAGTTACCGGGCCAACTATGGCTACACCTTC.

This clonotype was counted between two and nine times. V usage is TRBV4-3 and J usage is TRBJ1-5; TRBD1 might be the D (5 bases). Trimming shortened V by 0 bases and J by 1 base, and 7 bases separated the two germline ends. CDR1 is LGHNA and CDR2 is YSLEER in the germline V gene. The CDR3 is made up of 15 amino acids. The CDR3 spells CASSQEGDSNQPQHF. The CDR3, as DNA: TGCGCCAGCAGCCAAGAGGGGGACAGCAATCAGCCCCAGCATTTT.

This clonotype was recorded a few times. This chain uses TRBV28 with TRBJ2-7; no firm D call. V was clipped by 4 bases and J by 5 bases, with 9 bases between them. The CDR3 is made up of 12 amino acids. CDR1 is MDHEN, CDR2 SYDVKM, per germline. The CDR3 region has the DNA TGTGCCAGCAGTTCTTCCATGAACGAGCAGTACTTC. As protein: CASSSSMNEQYF.

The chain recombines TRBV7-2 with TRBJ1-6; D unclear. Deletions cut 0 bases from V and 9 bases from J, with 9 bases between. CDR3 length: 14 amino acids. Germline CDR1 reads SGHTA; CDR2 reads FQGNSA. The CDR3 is CASSLASRGSPLHF. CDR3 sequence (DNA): TGTGCCAGCAGCTTAGCCTCCCGAGGTTCACCCCTCCACTTT.

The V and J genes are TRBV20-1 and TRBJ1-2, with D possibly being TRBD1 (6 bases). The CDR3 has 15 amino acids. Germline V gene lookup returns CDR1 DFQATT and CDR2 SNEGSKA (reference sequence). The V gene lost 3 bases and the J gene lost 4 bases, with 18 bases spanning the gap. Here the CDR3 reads CSASPPRGVGYGYTF. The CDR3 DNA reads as TGCAGTGCTAGCCCCCCCAGGGGAGTAGGCTATGGCTACACCTTC.

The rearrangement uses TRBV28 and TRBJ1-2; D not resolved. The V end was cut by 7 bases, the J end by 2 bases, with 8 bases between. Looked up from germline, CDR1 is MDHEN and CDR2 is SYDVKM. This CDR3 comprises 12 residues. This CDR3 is CASIGGNYGYTF. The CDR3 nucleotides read TGTGCCAGCATTGGAGGGAACTATGGCTACACCTTC.